The 30 T cell receptor beta chains listed next were all sequenced from one sample in a study of blood T cell repertoires in COVID-19. Assay used: immunoSEQ multiplex PCR; TCRdb lists only in-frame clones, some missing. This sample has around 180,000 clones, with 88% found just once. The sample consisted of peripheral blood. All receptors derive from a man in his 60s with acute or convalescent COVID-19.

V usage is TRBV10-3 and J usage is TRBJ2-3, with a possible D match to TRBD2 (6 bases). The CDR3 has 14 residues. Germline V lookup: CDR1 ENHRY, CDR2 SYGVKD. Trimming removed 4 bases at V and 2 bases at J, with 10 bases between. The CDR3, as DNA: TGTGCCATCAGTGGATCTAGCGACACAGATACGCAGTATTTT. This translates into CAISGSSDTDTQYF.

This sequence joins TRBV18 and TRBJ2-1; D might be TRBD1 (5 bases). Looked up from germline, CDR1 is KGHSH and CDR2 is LQKENI. The germline V and J ends were trimmed by 4 bases and 8 bases, with 18 bases remaining between them. The CDR3 runs 15 residues. The CDR3 nucleotides are TGTGCCAGCTCACGGGGTGACAGCCTATCCCATGAGCAGTTCTTC. Translation gives CASSRGDSLSHEQFF.

The chain couples TRBV24-1 to TRBJ2-5; TRBD1 might be the D (6 bases). Trimming took 7 bases from V and 4 from J, leaving 15 bases between them. The CDR3 runs to 14 residues. Looked up from germline, CDR1 is KGHDR and CDR2 is SFDVKD. The CDR3 DNA reads TGTGCCACCAGCCCAAGGGGGTTCAGAGAGACCCAGTACTTC. Amino acids: CATSPRGFRETQYF.

V and J are TRBV3-1 (or the pseudogene TRBV3-2) and TRBJ2-5; tentative D call: TRBD2 (7 bases). The CDR3 is made up of 16 amino acids. Deletions cut 5 bases from V and 0 bases from J, with 16 bases between. Looked up from germline, CDR1 is LGHDT and CDR2 is YNNKEL (reference sequence). Written as DNA, the CDR3 is TGTGCCAGCAGCTCTTGGGGGGGGGCGTACCAAGAGACCCAGTACTTC. Protein product: CASSSWGGAYQETQYF.

The chain joins TRBV6-5 to TRBJ1-6; 7 nucleotides agree with TRBD1. CDR1 is MNHEY, CDR2 SVGAGI, per germline. This CDR3 comprises 14 residues. With V trimmed by 9 bases and J by 3 bases, 5 bases remained unmatched. CDR3 protein: CASKTGNYNSPLHF. In nucleotides, the CDR3 is TGTGCCAGTAAGACAGGGAACTATAATTCACCCCTCCACTTT.

The rearrangement joins TRBV19 to TRBJ2-1, with TRBD2 as a possible D gene (6 bases). CDR3 size: 13 residues. Germline CDR1 and CDR2: LNHDA and SQIVND (reference sequence). Trimming cost V 8 bases and J 3 bases, with 11 bases left between them. CDR3 protein: CASERRGYNEQFF. The CDR3 nucleotides are TGTGCCAGTGAAAGGCGGGGCTACAATGAGCAGTTCTTC.

J is TRBJ1-6 and V is TRBV5-8, with no clear D. The ends were cut back, 5 bases at V and 8 bases at J, with 14 bases in the middle. CDR1 and CDR2 from the germline V gene are SGHTS and YDEGEE. This CDR3 spans 14 amino acids. The CDR3 coding sequence is TGTGCCAGCAGTTTTAGAGGGCGGGATTCACCCCTCCACTTT. Translating gives CASSFRGRDSPLHF.

The chain employs TRBV5-6 and TRBJ2-3, with TRBD2 identical over 7 bases. After removal of 1 base from V and 2 bases from J, the junction contained 4 bases not matched to a gene. The CDR3 is made up of 15 amino acids. The germline V gene has CDR1 SGHDT and CDR2 YYEEEE. The CDR3 bases are TGTGCCAGCAGCTTGTTTGGGGGGGTCACAGATACGCAGTATTTT. Residues: CASSLFGGVTDTQYF.

The chain has TRBV5-4 and TRBJ1-5; D is unresolved. The germline V gene has CDR1 SGHNT and CDR2 YYREEE (reference sequence). V gave up 0 bases and J gave up 2 bases, with 9 bases separating them. This CDR3 is built from 15 residues. CDR3 loop: CASSLDPAGNQPQHF. The CDR3, as DNA: TGTGCCAGCAGCTTGGATCCAGCGGGCAATCAGCCCCAGCATTTT. Combining the CDR3 with reference TRBV5-4 and TRBJ1-5 gives the whole variable domain ETGVTQSPTHLIKTRGQQVTLRCSSQSGHNTVSWYQQALGQGPQFIFQYYREEENGRGNFPPRFSGLQFPNYSSELNVNALELDDSALYLCASSLDPAGNQPQHFGDGTRLSIL.

This chain uses TRBV7-9 with TRBJ1-2; 7 nucleotides match TRBD1. Germline trimming cut 5 bases from V and 7 bases from J; bases unmatched to any gene: 13. Germline values: CDR1 SEHNR, CDR2 FQNEAQ (reference sequence). The CDR3 is 15 amino acids. For the CDR3, the DNA is TGTGCCAGCAGCCTCAACCAGGGGGATCTTTCTGGCTACACCTTC. This gives the protein CASSLNQGDLSGYTF.

The chain links TRBV18 to TRBJ2-2; possible D gene TRBD2, 5 bases. Germline V gives CDR1 KGHSH, CDR2 LQKENI. With 0 bases removed from V and 6 bases from J, the gap between germline ends came to 8 bases. The CDR3 has 14 amino acids. Here the CDR3 DNA reads TGTGCCAGCTCACCACCGGAGGCTCCCGGGGAGCTGTTTTTT. Translated: CASSPPEAPGELFF. Using reference TRBV18 and TRBJ2-2 for the parts outside the CDR3, the full variable domain is NAGVMQNPRHLVRRRGQEARLRCSPMKGHSHVYWYRQLPEEGLKFMVYLQKENIIDESGMPKERFSAEFPKEGPSILRIQQVVRGDSAAYFCASSPPEAPGELFFGEGSRLTVL.

This rearrangement joins TRBV7-9 to TRBJ1-2, with a tentative D call TRBD1 (6 bases). There are 15 residues in the CDR3. Germline CDR1 is SEHNR and CDR2 is FQNEAQ (reference sequence). The V end lost 3 bases, the J end lost 8 bases, and 19 bases lay between the germline ends. The DNA for the CDR3 is TGTGCCAGCAGCTTGATGGCGGGGGCGCATAAGGGCTACACCTTC. The encoded protein is CASSLMAGAHKGYTF.

The chain links TRBV19 to TRBJ2-5; D is possibly TRBD1 (6 bases). The V gene lost 5 bases and the J gene lost 3 bases, with 13 bases spanning the gap. CDR3 size: 14 residues. Germline lookup yields CDR1 LNHDA and CDR2 SQIVND (reference sequence). The CDR3 region has the DNA TGTGCCAGTAGTTTCCAGGGGTGGGAAGAGACCCAGTACTTC. Protein: CASSFQGWEETQYF.

The rearrangement joins TRBV7-2 to TRBJ1-1; 7 bases fit TRBD1. CDR3 size: 14 residues. Unmatched junction bases numbered 1, after V lost 0 bases and J lost 3 bases. The germline gives CDR1 SGHTA, CDR2 FQGNSA. The CDR3 region has the DNA TGTGCCAGCAGCTTAGCCAGGGGGGACACTGAAGCTTTCTTT. It codes for CASSLARGDTEAFF.

The chain uses TRBV5-6 and TRBJ2-5; D call uncertain. V lost 1 base and J lost 7, with 17 bases in between. This CDR3 has 15 amino acids. Germline V gene lookup returns CDR1 SGHDT and CDR2 YYEEEE. DNA of the CDR3: TGTGCCAGCAGCTTGCTCAGTGACCTTTCGGGGACCCAGTACTTC. This codes for CASSLLSDLSGTQYF.

This sequence joins TRBV21-1 and TRBJ2-7; the table assigns TRBD2, which was not confirmed against the DNA. TRBV21-1 is classified as a pseudogene. The CDR3 covers 14 residues. CDR3 protein: CASSTQRGRHEQYV. The CDR3 coding sequence is TGTGCCAGCAGCACCCAGCGGGGGCGGCACGAGCAGTACGTC.

The chain combines TRBV9 with TRBJ1-5, with D perhaps TRBD1 (5 bases). CDR1 is SGDLS, CDR2 YYNGEE, per germline. The CDR3 is 15 amino acids. The V gene lost 5 bases and the J gene lost 4 bases, with 16 bases spanning the gap. CDR3 region: CASSVSDRANQPQHF. The CDR3 nucleotides read TGTGCCAGCAGTGTTTCTGACAGAGCAAATCAGCCCCAGCATTTT.

This chain links TRBV5-4 with TRBJ1-4; 9 positions agree with TRBD1. The trim removed 4 bases at V and 7 bases at J, leaving 11 bases unmatched. Germline V CDR1 and CDR2: SGHNT, YYREEE (reference sequence). This CDR3 is 16 amino acids long. The CDR3 is CASSMYFTGGSEKLFF. The CDR3, as DNA: TGTGCCAGCAGCATGTACTTTACAGGGGGCTCTGAAAAACTGTTTTTT.

J is TRBJ1-2 and V is TRBV14, with D perhaps matching TRBD1 (6 bases). Trimming stripped 4 bases from V and 8 bases from J, with 17 bases between. From germline, CDR1 is SGHDN and CDR2 FVKESK. The CDR3 runs 14 residues. The CDR3 protein is CASSRGQFLGGYTF. In DNA, the CDR3 is TGTGCCAGCAGCCGCGGACAGTTCCTAGGGGGCTACACCTTC. The full variable domain, its missing parts supplied by reference TRBV14 and TRBJ1-2, is EAGVTQFPSHSVIEKGQTVTLRCDPISGHDNLYWYRRVMGKEIKFLLHFVKESKQDESGMPNNRFLAERTGGTYSTLKVQPAELEDSGVYFCASSRGQFLGGYTFGSGTRLTVV.

The table lists this clone with many counts. This sequence joins TRBV29-1 and TRBJ1-4; 7 bases agree with TRBD1. This CDR3 is 13 amino acids long. Looked up from germline, CDR1 is SQVTM and CDR2 is ANQGSEA. The junction had 6 bases not matched to a gene; V was cut back by 3 bases and J by 8 bases. CDR3 protein: CSVDGGTEEKLFF. The CDR3 region has the DNA TGCAGCGTTGACGGAGGGACAGAGGAAAAACTGTTTTTT.

The rearrangement joins TRBV19 to TRBJ2-3, with 10 bases fitting TRBD1. The CDR3 has 16 amino acids. V was pared by 4 bases and J by 2 bases, with 6 bases of the junction left unmatched. From germline, CDR1 is LNHDA and CDR2 SQIVND (reference sequence). The CDR3 region has the DNA TGTGCCAGTAGTAAGGGACAGGGGATTTACACAGATACGCAGTATTTT. Its protein is CASSKGQGIYTDTQYF. Using reference TRBV19 and TRBJ2-3 for the parts outside the CDR3, the full variable domain is DGGITQSPKYLFRKEGQNVTLSCEQNLNHDAMYWYRQDPGQGLRLIYYSQIVNDFQKGDIAEGYSVSREKKESFPLTVTSAQKNPTAFYLCASSKGQGIYTDTQYFGPGTRLTVL.

The chain links TRBV7-9 to TRBJ2-3; D is undetermined. Germline lookup yields CDR1 SEHNR and CDR2 FQNEAQ (reference sequence). The CDR3 runs 13 residues. V lost 1 base and J 3 bases, leaving 5 bases between the germline ends. CDR3 DNA: TGTGCCAGCAGCTTAGGAGAAACAGATACGCAGTATTTT. This translates into CASSLGETDTQYF.

The chain links TRBV7-6 to TRBJ2-1; TRBD2 matches 11 bases. V lost 0 bases to trimming and J lost 8 bases; unmatched junction nucleotides: 0. The CDR3 has 14 residues. From germline, CDR1 is SGHVS and CDR2 FNYEAQ. The CDR3 protein is CASSLASGGDEQFF. DNA of the CDR3: TGTGCCAGCAGCTTAGCTAGCGGGGGGGATGAGCAGTTCTTC.

This chain joins TRBV19 and TRBJ2-5; 9 bases match TRBD1. J gave up 5 bases and V 2 bases, and 6 bases lay outside the gene matches. The CDR3 runs to 15 residues. In germline, CDR1 is LNHDA, CDR2 SQIVND (reference sequence). In DNA, the CDR3 is TGTGCCAGTAGTATAATTTCACAGGGGGCCGAGACCCAGTACTTC. Residues: CASSIISQGAETQYF.

The gene calls are TRBV7-2 and TRBJ2-3, with TRBD1 matching over 8 bases. Germline trimming cut 0 bases from V and 1 base from J; bases unmatched to any gene: 9. Germline V CDR1 and CDR2: SGHTA, FQGNSA. The length of the CDR3 is 18 residues. The CDR3 loop is CASSLAGQGSLGTDTQYF. DNA for the CDR3: TGTGCCAGCAGCTTAGCCGGACAGGGTAGTCTAGGCACAGATACGCAGTATTTT. The full variable domain, with the rest looked up from reference TRBV7-2 and TRBJ2-3, is GAGVSQSPSNKVTEKGKDVELRCDPISGHTALYWYRQSLGQGLEFLIYFQGNSAPDKSGLPSDRFSAERTGGSVSTLTIQRTQQEDSAVYLCASSLAGQGSLGTDTQYFGPGTRLTVL.

The sample holds a few counts of this clone. The CDR3 reads CASSLAAVVSGANVLTF. CDR3 DNA sequence: TGTGCCAGCAGCTTAGCCGCAGTGGTGTCCGGGGCCAACGTCCTGACTTTC. The rearrangement joins TRBV7-8 to TRBJ2-6; D not resolved. V lost 0 bases and J 4 bases, leaving 13 bases between the germline ends. The CDR3 runs 17 residues. Germline CDR1 SGHVS, CDR2 FQNEAQ.

This clone was seen once. The chain has TRBV6-2 or TRBV6-3 and TRBJ1-5; 9 nucleotides align to TRBD1. This CDR3 region has 18 residues. The junction had 13 bases not matched to a gene; V was cut back by 6 bases and J by 1 base. Germline V gene lookup returns CDR1 MNHEY and CDR2 SVGEGT. DNA of the CDR3: TGTGCCAGCAGCAATCGAGGACAGGGGCTTAGGAGCAATCAGCCCCAGCATTTT. Protein product: CASSNRGQGLRSNQPQHF.

This clone was found once. The CDR3 bases are TGTGCCAGCAGCCCGGACAGCGGTAGCTACTATGGCTACACCTTC. Its translation: CASSPDSGSYYGYTF. This rearrangement joins TRBV7-2 to TRBJ1-2, with D tentatively TRBD1 (6 bases). The CDR3 covers 15 residues. The V end was cut by 5 bases, the J end by 3 bases, with 16 bases between. CDR1 is SGHTA and CDR2 is FQGNSA in the germline V gene.

The V and J genes are TRBV5-8 and TRBJ1-2; 7 bases line up with TRBD1. The CDR3 extends over 15 amino acids. V lost 3 bases to trimming and J lost 5 bases; unmatched junction nucleotides: 10. CDR1 and CDR2 from the germline V gene are SGHTS and YDEGEE. DNA of the CDR3: TGTGCCAGCAGCTCGGGACAGAACTTCGGTTATGGCTACACCTTC. Translating gives CASSSGQNFGYGYTF.

The chain uses TRBV7-3 and TRBJ2-7; TRBD1 agrees at 8 bases. Germline-derived CDR1 and CDR2 are SGHTA and FQGTGA. V dropped 4 bases and J dropped 0; count of bases not matched to a gene: 5. This CDR3 has 15 amino acids. The CDR3 coding sequence is TGTGCCAGCAGCTCGACACAGGGGGACTCCTACGAGCAGTACGTC. Amino acid sequence: CASSSTQGDSYEQYV.